This TCR beta chain comes out of a study of PD-1 blockade in classical Hodgkin lymphoma. The CDR3 totals 17 residues. V was pared by 2 bases and J by 5 bases, with 21 bases between. The V gene's germline CDR1 is LNHDA and CDR2 SQIVND (reference sequence). As concerns this clone: As yet, its antigen is unknown.

The time point here: cycle 4 day 1 (C4D1), after five to seven weeks of nivolumab. Patients all relapsed after autologous stem cell transplantation, and there was variation in brentuximab vedotin exposure. Complete response, partial response or progressive disease was recorded as best response. Produced via immunoSEQ multiplex PCR; TCRdb's table is partial and in-frame only. This sample yields approximately 100,000 clones, of which more than 80% are seen a single time; 15% to 20% belongs to the top ten. Whole-study results and caveats: Relapsed/refractory patients reportedly had lower baseline diversity than newly diagnosed patients. Diversity in CD4+ TCRs, unlike that measured in CD8+ TCRs, had risen significantly by C4D1.

This clonotype was obtained from a human donor with classical Hodgkin lymphoma. The source was peripheral blood mononuclear cells (PBMCs), collected before the fourth cycle of nivolumab. The chain is built from TRBV19 and TRBJ2-5; either TRBD1 or TRBD2 may supply D (6 bases each). The CDR3 region is CASSIRGSGRTGETQYF. The CDR3 DNA reads as TGTGCCAGTAGTATAAGGGGGTCGGGGAGGACCGGTGAGACCCAGTACTTC.